Listed here are 10 T cell receptor beta chains from one sample, sequenced in a study of T-cell memory formation after mild COVID-19. TCRdb independently ran MiXCR on the 5' RACE reads; one entry per CDR3 protein. The repertoire consists of 550,000 to 650,000 distinct CDR3 sequences, with roughly 17% occurring once and the leading ten covering roughly 8%. Material for sequencing was PBMCs or a T cell subset sorted from them (not recorded which). These TCRs come from an adult woman who had mild COVID-19 (a few samples of this study predate the infection). Cell type and time point are not known.

This clonotype was recorded many times. The chain links TRBV4-2 to TRBJ2-7, with unresolved D. Trimming pared 4 bases from V and 1 base from J, leaving 8 bases between. The CDR3 contains 13 residues. Germline V gene data show CDR1 as LGHNA and CDR2 as YNFKEQ. The CDR3 DNA is TGTGCCAGCAGCCCTGACGGGTCCTACGAGCAGTACTTC. Protein sequence: CASSPDGSYEQYF.

The chain links TRBV9 to TRBJ2-1; D assignment may be TRBD1 or TRBD2 (6 bases each). V was shortened by 0 bases and J by 0 bases, with 13 bases between the two germline ends. The CDR3 is 17 residues long. Looked up from germline, CDR1 is SGDLS and CDR2 is YYNGEE. The CDR3 nucleotides read TGTGCCAGCAGCGTAGGGCGTGGAGGGGGCTCCTACAATGAGCAGTTCTTC. It specifies CASSVGRGGGSYNEQFF.

This clonotype was recorded only once. CDR3 nucleotides: TGCGCCAGCAGCCAAAAACTTGGGATAGAAGGGAAATATGGCTACACCTTC. It yields the protein CASSQKLGIEGKYGYTF. The chain is built from TRBV4-1 and TRBJ1-2; D gene uncertain. This CDR3 contains 17 residues. V shed 2 bases and J shed 5 bases, with 21 bases lying between them. Germline-derived CDR1 and CDR2 are MGHRA and YSYEKL.

This sequence joins TRBV7-9 and TRBJ1-1, with D hard to call. Germline V gene sequence: CDR1 SEHNR, CDR2 FQNEAQ (reference sequence). V was shortened by 0 bases and J by 4 bases, with 21 bases between the two germline ends. The CDR3 is 18 residues long. The CDR3 sequence: CASSLARIQTGLATEAFF. CDR3 sequence (DNA): TGTGCCAGCAGCTTAGCCAGAATCCAGACCGGCTTGGCCACTGAAGCTTTCTTT. Looking up the rest from reference TRBV7-9 and TRBJ1-1 gives the full variable domain: DTGVSQNPRHKITKRGQNVTFRCDPISEHNRLYWYRQTLGQGPEFLTYFQNEAQLEKSRLLSDRFSAERPKGSFSTLEIQRTEQGDSAMYLCASSLARIQTGLATEAFFGQGTRLTVV.

The genes are TRBV7-2 and TRBJ2-1; TRBD1 is a possible D gene (8 bases). The ends were cut back, 6 bases at V and 0 bases at J, with 24 bases in the middle. From germline, CDR1 is SGHTA and CDR2 FQGNSA. There are 19 residues in the CDR3. CDR3 residues: CASSSGGASGSSSYNEQFF. CDR3 coding DNA: TGTGCCAGCAGTTCAGGGGGCGCTAGCGGCTCTAGCTCCTACAATGAGCAGTTCTTC. Variable domain in full (rest from reference TRBV7-2 and TRBJ2-1): GAGVSQSPSNKVTEKGKDVELRCDPISGHTALYWYRQSLGQGLEFLIYFQGNSAPDKSGLPSDRFSAERTGGSVSTLTIQRTQQEDSAVYLCASSSGGASGSSSYNEQFFGPGTRLTVL.

This clonotype was seen more than once but under ten times. The V gene is TRBV7-9, the J gene TRBJ2-3; a weak D match, TRBD2 (7 bases). In germline, CDR1 is SEHNR, CDR2 FQNEAQ (reference sequence). The V end lost 0 bases, the J end lost 5 bases, and 15 bases lay between the germline ends. The CDR3 is made up of 16 amino acids. The CDR3 nucleotides are TGTGCCAGCAGCTTAGCGGGGGGGCTATCACGAGATACGCAGTATTTT. It yields the protein CASSLAGGLSRDTQYF. The full variable domain, completed using reference TRBV7-9 and TRBJ2-3, is DTGVSQNPRHKITKRGQNVTFRCDPISEHNRLYWYRQTLGQGPEFLTYFQNEAQLEKSRLLSDRFSAERPKGSFSTLEIQRTEQGDSAMYLCASSLAGGLSRDTQYFGPGTRLTVL.

This clonotype was seen a handful of times. V and J are TRBV5-1 and TRBJ2-3; TRBD2 matches 12 bases. J was trimmed by 6 bases and V by 3 bases; bases with no gene match: 8. The CDR3 is 16 amino acids. Germline values: CDR1 SGHRS, CDR2 YFSETQ. CDR3 sequence (DNA): TGCGCCAGCAGCTGGAGACTAGCGGGGGTAATGGATACGCAGTATTTT. It is translated as CASSWRLAGVMDTQYF.

J is TRBJ1-1 and V is TRBV6-1; no firm D call. Trimming removed 0 bases from V and 0 bases from J, with 2 bases in between. The CDR3 is 13 amino acids. Germline lookup yields CDR1 MNHNS and CDR2 SASEGT. CDR3 amino acids: CASSEAVNTEAFF. The CDR3 nucleotides read TGTGCCAGCAGTGAAGCAGTGAACACTGAAGCTTTCTTT.

The chain recombines TRBV2 with TRBJ2-5; perhaps TRBD1 as D (6 bases). Per germline, CDR1 SNHLY and CDR2 FYNNEI. The CDR3 has 13 residues. V lost 7 bases to trimming and J lost 0 bases, with 9 bases between them. CDR3 residues: CASIRGNQETQYF. CDR3 bases: TGTGCCAGCATCAGGGGCAACCAAGAGACCCAGTACTTC. Supplemented by reference TRBV2 and TRBJ2-5, the full variable domain reads EPEVTQTPSHQVTQMGQEVILRCVPISNHLYFYWYRQILGQKVEFLVSFYNNEISEKSEIFDDQFSVERPDGSNFTLKIRSTKLEDSAMYFCASIRGNQETQYFGPGTRLLVL.

This clonotype occurred once. The rearrangement links TRBV20-1 to TRBJ2-5; D is unclear. The V gene's germline CDR1 is DFQATT and CDR2 SNEGSKA (reference sequence). The V gene lost 3 bases and the J gene lost 5 bases, with 7 bases spanning the gap. This CDR3 spans 11 amino acids. CDR3 sequence (DNA): TGCAGTGCTAGGGTCATCGAGACCCAGTACTTC. Translated, it gives CSARVIETQYF.